This T cell receptor (beta chain) came from a study of cytomegalovirus exposure and HLA in healthy donors. General observations from the study: A missense variant in DCLRE1C was later tied to TCR beta V- and J-gene trimming.

It was healthy bone marrow donors who served as donors. The primer mix had 60 Vbeta and 13 Jbeta primers. Generated by immunoSEQ multiplex PCR, the TCRdb table keeps only in-frame clones and is missing some. The sample shows some 150,000 clones, around three fifths of them seen only once. A word on this clone: Its antigen is unidentified.

The germline V gene has CDR1 MNHNY and CDR2 SVGAGI (reference sequence). Deletions cut 6 bases from V and 0 bases from J, with 11 bases between. The CDR3 is made up of 14 amino acids. Material: PBMCs. The chain is built from TRBV6-6 and TRBJ1-1, with no clear D. This TCR was sampled from a woman aged 25 to 39 in good health and CMV-seropositive. The CDR3 spells CASSSRRLNTEAFF. In nucleotides, the CDR3 is TGTGCCAGCAGCTCCAGGAGGCTGAACACTGAAGCTTTCTTT.